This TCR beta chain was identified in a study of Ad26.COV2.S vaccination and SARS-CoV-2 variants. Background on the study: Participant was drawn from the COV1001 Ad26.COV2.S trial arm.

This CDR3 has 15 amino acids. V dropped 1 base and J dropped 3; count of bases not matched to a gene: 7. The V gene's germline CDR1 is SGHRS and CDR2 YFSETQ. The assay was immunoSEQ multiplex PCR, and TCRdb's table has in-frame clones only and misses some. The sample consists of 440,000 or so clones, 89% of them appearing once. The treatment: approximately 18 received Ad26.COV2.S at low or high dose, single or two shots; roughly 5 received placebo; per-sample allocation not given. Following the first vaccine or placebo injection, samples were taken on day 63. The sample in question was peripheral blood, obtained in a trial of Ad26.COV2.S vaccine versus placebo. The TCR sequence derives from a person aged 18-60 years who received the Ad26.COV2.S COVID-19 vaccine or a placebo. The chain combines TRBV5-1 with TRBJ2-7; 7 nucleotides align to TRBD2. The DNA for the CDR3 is TGCGCCAGCAGCTTGCGGCCTAGCGGAAACTACGAGCAGTACTTC. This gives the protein CASSLRPSGNYEQYF.